Below are 7 T cell receptor beta chains sequenced from a single sample in a study of OX40 agonist ivuxolimab in advanced cancers. TCRdb's table, derived via immunoSEQ multiplex PCR, lists solely in-frame clones and lacks some. Here the sample spans 40,000 to 50,000 clones, 91% being singletons. The specimen comprised CD4+ or CD8+ T cells sorted from blood, sampled in a trial of the OX40 agonist ivuxolimab. Receptors were obtained from an adult with an advanced solid tumor such as melanoma, head and neck, liver or kidney cancer.

Written as DNA, the CDR3 is TGTGCCAGCAGTTACGCGGGGCCCAGAAACACCATATATTTT. It specifies CASSYAGPRNTIYF. The J gene is TRBJ1-3, the V gene TRBV6-5, with TRBD1 as a possible D gene (5 bases). Trimming removed 2 bases at V and 5 bases at J, with 10 bases between. Germline V gene sequence: CDR1 MNHEY, CDR2 SVGAGI. CDR3 length equals 14 residues.

The chain employs TRBV9 and TRBJ2-5, with 9 bases matching TRBD2. J gave up 4 bases and V 3 bases, and 4 bases lay outside the gene matches. Germline V gene lookup returns CDR1 SGDLS and CDR2 YYNGEE. This CDR3 is built from 14 residues. CDR3 DNA sequence: TGTGCCAGCAGCGCGGGGACTAGCCTAGAGACCCAGTACTTC. This codes for CASSAGTSLETQYF.

In DNA, the CDR3 is TGTGCCAGCAGCACCGGACCAGGGGTCGGTCAGCCCCAGCATTTT. This translates into CASSTGPGVGQPQHF. The genes are TRBV7-9 and TRBJ1-5; tentative D call: TRBD1 (6 bases). The CDR3 contains 15 residues. V was cut by 5 bases and J by 6 bases, with 17 bases left in between. The germline V gene has CDR1 SEHNR and CDR2 FQNEAQ (reference sequence).

The chain is built from TRBV6-5 and TRBJ2-7, with unresolved D. Germline V gives CDR1 MNHEY, CDR2 SVGAGI. The V end lost 2 bases, the J end lost 5 bases, and 13 bases lay between the germline ends. The CDR3 has 14 residues. This CDR3 reads CASSYGHGTDEQYF. The CDR3 region has the DNA TGTGCCAGCAGTTACGGCCACGGAACCGACGAGCAGTACTTC.

This chain joins TRBV5-1 and TRBJ2-1; TRBD1 agrees at 7 bases. Germline CDR1 SGHRS, CDR2 YFSETQ. The CDR3 spans 16 residues. V dropped 0 bases and J dropped 9; count of bases not matched to a gene: 12. DNA for the CDR3: TGCGCCAGCAGCTTGGCAATCTCCGACAGGGCCCTTGAGCAGTTCTTC. The encoded protein is CASSLAISDRALEQFF. The full variable domain, in which reference TRBV5-1 and TRBJ2-1 provide the parts outside the CDR3, is KAGVTQTPRYLIKTRGQQVTLSCSPISGHRSVSWYQQTPGQGLQFLFEYFSETQRNKGNFPGRFSGRQFSNSRSEMNVSTLELGDSALYLCASSLAISDRALEQFFGPGTRLTVL.

The rearrangement joins TRBV27 to TRBJ2-5; D gene unclear. The V gene's germline CDR1 is MNHEY and CDR2 SMNVEV (reference sequence). V lost 4 bases and J 6 bases, leaving 9 bases between the germline ends. The CDR3 has 12 amino acids. This CDR3 reads CASSSVRKTQYF. In DNA form, the CDR3 reads TGTGCCAGCAGTTCTGTTCGGAAGACCCAGTACTTC.

This chain joins TRBV29-1 and TRBJ2-1, with 9 bases aligning to TRBD2. There are 14 residues in the CDR3. J lost 7 bases, V lost 2 bases, and 6 bases had no gene match. Germline CDR1 is SQVTM and CDR2 is ANQGSEA. DNA of the CDR3: TGCAGCGTTGAATCGCGGGAGGGGGTAAATGAGCAGTTCTTC. Amino acids: CSVESREGVNEQFF.